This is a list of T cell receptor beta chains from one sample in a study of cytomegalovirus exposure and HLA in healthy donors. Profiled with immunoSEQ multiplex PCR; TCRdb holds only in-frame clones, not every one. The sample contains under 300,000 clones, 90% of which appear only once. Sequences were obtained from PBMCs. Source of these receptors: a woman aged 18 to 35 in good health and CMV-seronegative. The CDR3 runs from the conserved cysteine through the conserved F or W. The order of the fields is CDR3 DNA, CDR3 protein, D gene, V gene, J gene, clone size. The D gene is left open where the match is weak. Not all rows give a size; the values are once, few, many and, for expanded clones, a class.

CDR3 DNA: TGTGCCAGCAGCACCCAGGGCTCCGAGCAGTACTTC
CDR3 protein: CASSTQGSEQYF
D gene: -
V gene: TRBV27
J gene: TRBJ2-7
clone size: few

CDR3 DNA: TGTGCCAGCAGCTCAGCATACAGGGAGACCCAGTACTTC
CDR3 protein: CASSSAYRETQYF
D gene: -
V gene: TRBV7-2
J gene: TRBJ2-5
clone size: -

CDR3 DNA: TGTGCCAGCAGAACCAGCGGCCTCTCCTACAATGAGCAGTTCTTC
CDR3 protein: CASRTSGLSYNEQFF
D gene: -
V gene: TRBV28
J gene: TRBJ2-1
clone size: -

CDR3 DNA: TGTGCCAACAGCCCAACTAGCGGGGAATACAATGAGCAGTTCTTC
CDR3 protein: CANSPTSGEYNEQFF
D gene: TRBD2
V gene: TRBV7-7
J gene: TRBJ2-1
clone size: -

CDR3 DNA: TGCGCCAGCAGCTTGGCAGGGGTAGAAAAACTGTTTTTT
CDR3 protein: CASSLAGVEKLFF
D gene: -
V gene: TRBV5-1
J gene: TRBJ1-4
clone size: -

CDR3 DNA: TGTGCCAGCAGTTCGGACGGGGATCAGCCCCAGCATTTT
CDR3 protein: CASSSDGDQPQHF
D gene: -
V gene: TRBV6-4
J gene: TRBJ1-5
clone size: -

CDR3 DNA: TGTGCCAGCAGCAAAGGGACTAGCGGGGGGCGAAAGAGCACAGATACGCAGTATTTT
CDR3 protein: CASSKGTSGGRKSTDTQYF
D gene: TRBD2
V gene: TRBV2
J gene: TRBJ2-3
clone size: -

CDR3 DNA: TGTGCCAGCAGCTTAGGCAGTATGCAGGGGTTCTATGAGCAGTTCTTC
CDR3 protein: CASSLGSMQGFYEQFF
D gene: -
V gene: TRBV7-2
J gene: TRBJ2-1
clone size: -

CDR3 DNA: TGTGCCAGCAGCGTAGCTACTAACTATGGCTACACCTTC
CDR3 protein: CASSVATNYGYTF
D gene: -
V gene: TRBV9
J gene: TRBJ1-2
clone size: -

CDR3 DNA: TGTGCCAGCTCGGCATCCGGGAAGAACACTGAAGCTTTCTTT
CDR3 protein: CASSASGKNTEAFF
D gene: -
V gene: TRBV18
J gene: TRBJ1-1
clone size: -

CDR3 DNA: TGTGCCAGCAGTCTGATAGACAGGAAAGCTTTCTTT
CDR3 protein: CASSLIDRKAFF
D gene: -
V gene: TRBV28
J gene: TRBJ1-1
clone size: -

CDR3 DNA: TGTGCCAGCAGCTTACAGGGGGAACAGCCCCAGCATTTT
CDR3 protein: CASSLQGEQPQHF
D gene: TRBD1
V gene: TRBV5-5
J gene: TRBJ1-5
clone size: -

CDR3 DNA: TGCGCCAGCAGCCAAAACAGCGGGACTACCTACAATGAGCAGTTCTTC
CDR3 protein: CASSQNSGTTYNEQFF
D gene: TRBD2
V gene: TRBV4-3
J gene: TRBJ2-1
clone size: -

CDR3 DNA: TGTGCCAGCAGCGTAGTCAGCGGGGGGCCCCAAGAGACCCAGTACTTC
CDR3 protein: CASSVVSGGPQETQYF
D gene: TRBD2
V gene: TRBV9
J gene: TRBJ2-5
clone size: -

CDR3 DNA: TGCGCCAGCAGCCTACTAGCTCCGAATGAGCAGTTCTTC
CDR3 protein: CASSLLAPNEQFF
D gene: -
V gene: TRBV4-1
J gene: TRBJ2-1
clone size: -

CDR3 DNA: TGTGCCAGCAGTTCGGCGGGAGTTTATGGCTACACCTTC
CDR3 protein: CASSSAGVYGYTF
D gene: -
V gene: TRBV28
J gene: TRBJ1-2
clone size: -

CDR3 DNA: TGTGCTAGTGGTCCGGGACTAGCGGGGAGAAACAATGAGCAGTTCTTC
CDR3 protein: CASGPGLAGRNNEQFF
D gene: TRBD2
V gene: TRBV12-5
J gene: TRBJ2-1
clone size: -

CDR3 DNA: TGTGCCAGCAGCTTCGAGGGTTACAATCAGCCCCAGCATTTT
CDR3 protein: CASSFEGYNQPQHF
D gene: -
V gene: TRBV11-2
J gene: TRBJ1-5
clone size: once

CDR3 DNA: TGTGCCAGCAGCCCGACAGGAGACACCGGGGAGCTGTTTTTT
CDR3 protein: CASSPTGDTGELFF
D gene: -
V gene: TRBV7-6
J gene: TRBJ2-2
clone size: -

CDR3 DNA: TGTGCCACCAGCAGAGATCTTGGCCAGAACAATCAGCCCCAGCATTTT
CDR3 protein: CATSRDLGQNNQPQHF
D gene: -
V gene: TRBV15
J gene: TRBJ1-5
clone size: -

CDR3 DNA: TGTGCCAGTAGTTTTAGAGGGACCTACAATGAGCAGTTCTTC
CDR3 protein: CASSFRGTYNEQFF
D gene: -
V gene: TRBV19
J gene: TRBJ2-1
clone size: -

CDR3 DNA: TGTGCCAGCAGTTTGCCCAGGGGAGACACCGGGGAGCTGTTTTTT
CDR3 protein: CASSLPRGDTGELFF
D gene: -
V gene: TRBV28
J gene: TRBJ2-2
clone size: -

CDR3 DNA: TGTGCCAGCAGTTCGACGCAGGCGGGCTATGGCTACACCTTC
CDR3 protein: CASSSTQAGYGYTF
D gene: -
V gene: TRBV28
J gene: TRBJ1-2
clone size: -

CDR3 DNA: TGTGCCAGCAGTTGGGGTAGCGGGGGGGCTGAGCAGTTCTTC
CDR3 protein: CASSWGSGGAEQFF
D gene: TRBD2
V gene: TRBV27
J gene: TRBJ2-1
clone size: -

CDR3 DNA: TGTGCCAGCAGGCCTGGACAGGGAACACTCTATGGCTACACCTTC
CDR3 protein: CASRPGQGTLYGYTF
D gene: TRBD1
V gene: TRBV6-4
J gene: TRBJ1-2
clone size: -

CDR3 DNA: TGTGCCACCAGCAGCGCTAGCTCTGGGGCCAACGTCCTGACTTTC
CDR3 protein: CATSSASSGANVLTF
D gene: -
V gene: TRBV15
J gene: TRBJ2-6
clone size: -

CDR3 DNA: TGTGCCACCGAGCAGGTAGGTTCAGGCCAAGAGACCCAGTACTTC
CDR3 protein: CATEQVGSGQETQYF
D gene: -
V gene: TRBV6-4
J gene: TRBJ2-5
clone size: -

CDR3 DNA: TGTGCCAGCAGCCTTCGGGGTGCTTCCTACGAGCAGTACTTC
CDR3 protein: CASSLRGASYEQYF
D gene: -
V gene: TRBV9
J gene: TRBJ2-7
clone size: -

CDR3 DNA: TGCGCCAGCAGCTTGGCCGGGACACAGAATCAGCCCCAGCATTTT
CDR3 protein: CASSLAGTQNQPQHF
D gene: -
V gene: TRBV5-1
J gene: TRBJ1-5
clone size: -

CDR3 DNA: TGTGCCAGCAGCTTCAGAACAGGGGTCACAGATACGCAGTATTTT
CDR3 protein: CASSFRTGVTDTQYF
D gene: TRBD1
V gene: TRBV11-2
J gene: TRBJ2-3
clone size: -

CDR3 DNA: TGCGCCAGCAGCTTGGACATGGGACACGCCGGTCACGAGCAGTACTTC
CDR3 protein: CASSLDMGHAGHEQYF
D gene: -
V gene: TRBV5-1
J gene: TRBJ2-7
clone size: -

CDR3 DNA: TGTGCCAGCACCCACAGGGGTCTGGAGACCCAGTACTTC
CDR3 protein: CASTHRGLETQYF
D gene: TRBD1
V gene: TRBV6-5
J gene: TRBJ2-5
clone size: -

CDR3 DNA: TGTGCCAGCAGGGGGGGGACAGGGCCCAATCAGCCCCAGCATTTT
CDR3 protein: CASRGGTGPNQPQHF
D gene: TRBD1
V gene: TRBV2
J gene: TRBJ1-5
clone size: -

CDR3 DNA: TGTGCCAGCAGTAAAGGGACAGTCCCTAATCAGCCCCAGCATTTT
CDR3 protein: CASSKGTVPNQPQHF
D gene: TRBD1
V gene: TRBV6-1
J gene: TRBJ1-5
clone size: -

CDR3 DNA: TGTGCCAGCAGCCCTCTAGCGGGGGGCAATAAATTTTACAATGAGCAGTTCTTC
CDR3 protein: CASSPLAGGNKFYNEQFF
D gene: TRBD2
V gene: TRBV11-2
J gene: TRBJ2-1
clone size: once

CDR3 DNA: TGTGCCAGCAGTATGAGAAGTGGCTACACCTTC
CDR3 protein: CASSMRSGYTF
D gene: -
V gene: TRBV28
J gene: TRBJ1-2
clone size: -

CDR3 DNA: TGTGCCAGTAGTATTGGGGACAGCCCCTACGAGCAGTACTTC
CDR3 protein: CASSIGDSPYEQYF
D gene: TRBD1
V gene: TRBV19
J gene: TRBJ2-7
clone size: -

CDR3 DNA: TGCGCCAGCAGCCAAGATGCGCGGGTTGATTCACCCCTCCACTTT
CDR3 protein: CASSQDARVDSPLHF
D gene: -
V gene: TRBV4-1
J gene: TRBJ1-6
clone size: -

CDR3 DNA: TGTGCCAGCAGCTTACTTGGGGGCAGCACAGATACGCAGTATTTT
CDR3 protein: CASSLLGGSTDTQYF
D gene: -
V gene: TRBV7-2
J gene: TRBJ2-3
clone size: once

CDR3 DNA: TGTGCCAGCAGCTTACGGTCCTACGAGCAGTACTTC
CDR3 protein: CASSLRSYEQYF
D gene: -
V gene: TRBV13
J gene: TRBJ2-7
clone size: -

CDR3 DNA: TGTGCCAGCAGTGAGGAAGGGGGGGTTATGCAGTTCTTC
CDR3 protein: CASSEEGGVMQFF
D gene: -
V gene: TRBV6-4
J gene: TRBJ2-1
clone size: -

CDR3 DNA: TGCGCCAGCAGCTCCACCTACGAGCAGTACTTC
CDR3 protein: CASSSTYEQYF
D gene: -
V gene: TRBV4-1
J gene: TRBJ2-7
clone size: once

CDR3 DNA: TGCGCCAGCAGCTTGGGACAGGGGGTAGCTGGAAACACCATATATTTT
CDR3 protein: CASSLGQGVAGNTIYF
D gene: TRBD1
V gene: TRBV5-1
J gene: TRBJ1-3
clone size: -

CDR3 DNA: TGTGCCAGTAGGTGGGACAGGGGACCGAACACTGAAGCTTTCTTT
CDR3 protein: CASRWDRGPNTEAFF
D gene: TRBD1
V gene: TRBV19
J gene: TRBJ1-1
clone size: -

CDR3 DNA: TGCGCCAGCAGCTGGGGACTAGCGGGGGGCCTTAGCACAGATACGCAGTATTTT
CDR3 protein: CASSWGLAGGLSTDTQYF
D gene: TRBD2
V gene: TRBV5-1
J gene: TRBJ2-3
clone size: -

CDR3 DNA: TGTGCCAGCAGCCAAGAAAACAGGGGATCTTCCCTCCACTTT
CDR3 protein: CASSQENRGSSLHF
D gene: TRBD1
V gene: TRBV14
J gene: TRBJ1-6
clone size: -

CDR3 DNA: TGTGCCAGTAGCCCGGGACAGGGGTTCAACGAGCAGTACTTC
CDR3 protein: CASSPGQGFNEQYF
D gene: TRBD1
V gene: TRBV19
J gene: TRBJ2-7
clone size: -

CDR3 DNA: TGTGCCAGCAGCTTGGACCTGAGTACTGAAGCTTTCTTT
CDR3 protein: CASSLDLSTEAFF
D gene: -
V gene: TRBV5-4
J gene: TRBJ1-1
clone size: -

CDR3 DNA: TGTGCCAGCAGTGGACAGGGCAGTCCCGGTGAAAAACTGTTTTTT
CDR3 protein: CASSGQGSPGEKLFF
D gene: TRBD1
V gene: TRBV2
J gene: TRBJ1-4
clone size: -

CDR3 DNA: TGCGCCAGCAGCCAAGCACTCCAGGGAGGAGGAAGGACCGGGGAGCTGTTTTTT
CDR3 protein: CASSQALQGGGRTGELFF
D gene: -
V gene: TRBV4-3
J gene: TRBJ2-2
clone size: once

CDR3 DNA: TGCGCCAGCAGCTTGGGGACAACCGCGAACACCGGGGAGCTGTTTTTT
CDR3 protein: CASSLGTTANTGELFF
D gene: -
V gene: TRBV5-1
J gene: TRBJ2-2
clone size: -

CDR3 DNA: TGTGCCAGCAGCCAACAGGGCACTGAAGCTTTCTTT
CDR3 protein: CASSQQGTEAFF
D gene: -
V gene: TRBV14
J gene: TRBJ1-1
clone size: -

CDR3 DNA: TGCGCCAGCAGTCAATCAGACACGAACACTGAAGCTTTCTTT
CDR3 protein: CASSQSDTNTEAFF
D gene: -
V gene: TRBV23-1
J gene: TRBJ1-1
clone size: -